The 26 T cell receptor beta chains given below trace back to one sample, sequenced in a study of shared clonotypes between healthy human individuals. Produced via immunoSEQ multiplex PCR; TCRdb's table is partial and in-frame only. This table holds some 2 million clones, 95% found once. The specimen was naive CD4+ T cells sorted from blood. Subset given: CD45RA+ positively selected. The source is a man between 18 and 29 years old in good health.

This clone occurred many times. The chain couples TRBV4-1 to TRBJ1-6; D is unresolved. CDR3 length: 16 residues. V was cut by 0 bases and J by 10 bases, with 16 bases left in between. Germline V lookup: CDR1 MGHRA, CDR2 YSYEKL. CDR3: CASSQDALGGGSPLHF. In DNA, the CDR3 is TGCGCCAGCAGCCAAGATGCCCTCGGTGGAGGGTCACCCCTCCACTTT.

The rearrangement joins TRBV7-6 to TRBJ2-7, with D possibly TRBD1 on 7 matching bases. The CDR3 spans 15 residues. The germline CDR1 and CDR2 sequences are SGHVS and FNYEAQ. V was clipped by 0 bases and J by 1 base, with 10 bases between them. The CDR3 DNA reads TGTGCCAGCAGCTTAGCGGAGGGACAGTCCTACGAGCAGTACTTC. Protein product: CASSLAEGQSYEQYF.

V and J are TRBV4-1 and TRBJ2-1; 8 positions match TRBD2. Losses at the gene ends were 0 bases for V and 1 base for J; bases not matched to a gene: 8. This CDR3 is 18 amino acids long. Germline CDR1 and CDR2: MGHRA and YSYEKL. CDR3 DNA: TGCGCCAGCAGCCAAGATCTCGGGGGGGGCCTATCCTACAATGAGCAGTTCTTC. This encodes CASSQDLGGGLSYNEQFF.

The chain carries TRBV4-2 and TRBJ1-6; 10 nucleotides match TRBD1. Germline loops: CDR1 LGHNA, CDR2 YNFKEQ. V dropped 4 bases and J dropped 0; count of bases not matched to a gene: 3. The CDR3 consists of 17 residues. CDR3 in amino acids: CASSPTGGVSYNSPLHF. In nucleotides, the CDR3 is TGTGCCAGCAGCCCGACAGGGGGCGTCTCCTATAATTCACCCCTCCACTTT.

Points on this clone: At one end, the junction sequence differs from germline, possibly due to a read error. This rearrangement joins TRBV25-1 to TRBJ2-6; D is uncertain. Germline V gene lookup returns CDR1 MGHDK and CDR2 SYGVNS. The CDR3 sequence is 13 residues long. In DNA, the CDR3 is TGTGCCAGCAGCGAATACGGGGCCAACGTCCTGACTTTC. Protein sequence: CASSEYGANVLTF.

The genes are TRBV25-1 and TRBJ2-3, with 7 bases lining up with TRBD1. V trimming: 8 bases; J trimming: 1 base; junction bases outside the gene matches: 3. The CDR3 spans 13 residues. Germline CDR1 is MGHDK and CDR2 is SYGVNS. The CDR3 spells CASATGGTDTQYF. The CDR3 DNA reads as TGTGCCAGCGCAACAGGGGGCACAGATACGCAGTATTTT.

The chain couples TRBV5-6 to TRBJ1-3; D perhaps matches TRBD1 (6 bases). V lost 1 base to trimming and J lost 0 bases, with 11 bases between them. The CDR3 covers 16 residues. The germline V gene encodes CDR1 SGHDT and CDR2 YYEEEE. CDR3 protein: CASSLRGKVSGNTIYF. The CDR3, as DNA: TGTGCCAGCAGCTTGAGGGGGAAGGTCTCTGGAAACACCATATATTTT.

This clone appeared a single time. CDR3 nucleotides: TGTGCCAGCAGCACAGGAGGGGGGCCAGATACGCAGTATTTT. It yields the protein CASSTGGGPDTQYF. This chain connects TRBV11-2 to TRBJ2-3, with D perhaps given as TRBD1 or TRBD2 (6 bases each). The germline CDR1 and CDR2 sequences are SGHAT and FQNNGV. V lost 5 bases and J 4 bases, leaving 13 bases between the germline ends. The CDR3 extends over 14 amino acids.

The chain joins TRBV18 to TRBJ2-2; 10 bases map to TRBD1. There are 16 residues in the CDR3. J was trimmed by 6 bases and V by 1 base; bases with no gene match: 5. Germline values: CDR1 KGHSH, CDR2 LQKENI. CDR3 bases: TGTGCCAGCTCACCACGGGCGACAGGGGGCTCCGGGGAGCTGTTTTTT. It yields the protein CASSPRATGGSGELFF.

V usage is TRBV2 and J usage is TRBJ2-7, with 9 bases identical to TRBD2. Germline CDR1 reads SNHLY; CDR2 reads FYNNEI. This CDR3 is 14 amino acids long. Trimming took 6 bases from V and 4 from J; bases not matched to a gene: 7. CDR3 in amino acids: CASRLREGWYEQYF. The CDR3 DNA follows: TGTGCCAGCAGGTTGCGGGAGGGATGGTACGAGCAGTACTTC. The full variable domain, with the rest looked up from reference TRBV2 and TRBJ2-7, is EPEVTQTPSHQVTQMGQEVILRCVPISNHLYFYWYRQILGQKVEFLVSFYNNEISEKSEIFDDQFSVERPDGSNFTLKIRSTKLEDSAMYFCASRLREGWYEQYFGPGTRLTVT.

About this clone: The sample contains more than one DNA sequence encoding this CDR3. This chain connects TRBV5-1 to TRBJ2-5, with D maybe TRBD1 (5 bases). V shed 1 base and J shed 3 bases, with 10 bases lying between them. The CDR3 extends over 14 amino acids. Per the germline V gene, CDR1 is SGHRS and CDR2 is YFSETQ. The DNA for the CDR3 is TGCGCCAGCAGCTTGCTGACAGCTGAAGAGACCCAGTACTTC. It specifies CASSLLTAEETQYF.

The J gene is TRBJ2-5, the V gene TRBV29-1, with D perhaps TRBD2 (6 bases). The germline CDR1 and CDR2 sequences are SQVTM and ANQGSEA. V lost 8 bases and J lost 6, with 10 bases in between. The CDR3 has 10 residues. DNA for the CDR3: TGCAGCACCCGGGAGCAGACCCAGTACTTC. This translates into CSTREQTQYF.

This clone occurred once. V and J are TRBV4-1 and TRBJ1-3; 9 bases match TRBD1. The CDR3 spans 15 residues. Germline CDR1 MGHRA, CDR2 YSYEKL. The V and J ends lost 4 bases and 7 bases, in that order; junction bases with no gene match: 8. The CDR3 loop reads CASSPGTGTVNTIYF. CDR3 nucleotides: TGCGCCAGCAGCCCTGGGACAGGGACCGTGAACACCATATATTTT.

This clone was observed a single time. The chain has TRBV6-1 and TRBJ2-2; D remains unclear. Trimming left V 0 bases short and J 5 bases short, with 13 bases between. This CDR3 contains 16 residues. Per the germline V gene, CDR1 is MNHNS and CDR2 is SASEGT. The CDR3 reads CASSEALLLITGELFF. The DNA for the CDR3 is TGTGCCAGCAGTGAAGCGCTTCTGTTGATAACCGGGGAGCTGTTTTTT.

The chain is built from TRBV23-1 and TRBJ2-1, with TRBD1 matching over 7 bases. TRBV23-1 is flagged as an ORF with uncertain function. V shed 0 bases, J shed 0 bases, and the junction held 11 bases outside the gene matches. The CDR3 has 19 residues. CDR3 bases: TGCGCCAGCAGTCAATCGTACCTAAGGGGGCCTCACTCCTACAATGAGCAGTTCTTC. Protein product: CASSQSYLRGPHSYNEQFF.

This sequence joins TRBV15 and TRBJ1-2; D is possibly TRBD1 (5 bases). Germline V gene data show CDR1 as LNHNV and CDR2 as YYDKDF (reference sequence). Trimming left V 0 bases short and J 0 bases short, with 8 bases between. This CDR3 spans 15 amino acids. The CDR3 here is CATSRDGTSNYGYTF. CDR3 bases: TGTGCCACCAGCAGAGATGGGACTTCTAACTATGGCTACACCTTC.

The chain uses TRBV14 and TRBJ1-1; D gene ambiguous. Trimming removed 2 bases from V and 4 bases from J, with 8 bases in between. Germline CDR1 is SGHDN and CDR2 is FVKESK. The CDR3 consists of 13 residues. The CDR3 is CASSQNFRTEAFF. CDR3 nucleotides: TGTGCCAGCAGCCAAAATTTCCGCACTGAAGCTTTCTTT.

V and J are TRBV4-2 and TRBJ2-3; tentative D call: TRBD1 (6 bases). The V gene's germline CDR1 is LGHNA and CDR2 YNFKEQ. This CDR3 comprises 16 residues. V lost 2 bases and J 2 bases, leaving 14 bases between the germline ends. The CDR3 reads CASSQSPQGLTDTQYF. The CDR3 region has the DNA TGTGCCAGCAGCCAATCCCCTCAGGGGCTCACAGATACGCAGTATTTT.

The chain links TRBV5-1 to TRBJ2-7; 7 bases map to TRBD1. J lost 2 bases, V lost 4 bases, and 6 bases had no gene match. This CDR3 comprises 14 residues. CDR1 and CDR2 from the germline V gene are SGHRS and YFSETQ. CDR3 sequence (DNA): TGCGCCAGCAGCCCGGGACAGCCAACCTACGAGCAGTACTTC. Translated, it gives CASSPGQPTYEQYF.

This clone was seen only once. The rearrangement uses TRBV4-1 and TRBJ1-6; D is perhaps TRBD1 (6 bases). The V end lost 0 bases, the J end lost 0 bases, and 12 bases lay between the germline ends. Germline V lookup: CDR1 MGHRA, CDR2 YSYEKL. CDR3 length equals 18 residues. The CDR3 DNA is TGCGCCAGCAGCCAAGAGTGGACAGACAGCTCCTATAATTCACCCCTCCACTTT. Amino acid sequence: CASSQEWTDSSYNSPLHF.

The chain combines TRBV15 with TRBJ1-2, with no clear D. Trimming pared 5 bases from V and 5 bases from J, leaving 18 bases between. CDR3 length: 15 amino acids. Germline V gene lookup returns CDR1 LNHNV and CDR2 YYDKDF (reference sequence). The CDR3 DNA reads as TGTGCCACCAGCGAGCATACATCAATCGGGTATGGCTACACCTTC. Its translation is CATSEHTSIGYGYTF.

The gene calls are TRBV19 and TRBJ2-2; a possible D gene is TRBD2 (5 bases). Per germline, CDR1 LNHDA and CDR2 SQIVND (reference sequence). This CDR3 has 15 residues. Trimming removed 6 bases at V and 2 bases at J, with 13 bases between. The CDR3 protein is CASRRDSANTGELFF. As DNA, the CDR3 is TGTGCCAGTAGAAGGGATAGCGCAAACACCGGGGAGCTGTTTTTT. Based on the CDR3 plus reference TRBV19 and TRBJ2-2, the full variable domain is DGGITQSPKYLFRKEGQNVTLSCEQNLNHDAMYWYRQDPGQGLRLIYYSQIVNDFQKGDIAEGYSVSREKKESFPLTVTSAQKNPTAFYLCASRRDSANTGELFFGEGSRLTVL.

J is TRBJ2-3 and V is TRBV7-9; D not resolved. The germline gives CDR1 SEHNR, CDR2 FQNEAQ (reference sequence). V was pared by 6 bases and J by 5 bases, with 6 bases between. This CDR3 is 11 amino acids long. CDR3 sequence reads: CASRERDTQYF. DNA of the CDR3: TGTGCCAGCAGAGAAAGAGATACGCAGTATTTT.

The CDR3 DNA follows: TGTGCCAGCAGCGGGGCGGGGACTAATGAAAAACTGTTTTTT. Residues: CASSGAGTNEKLFF. The chain carries TRBV7-6 and TRBJ1-4; D possibly corresponds to TRBD1 (5 bases). CDR1 SGHVS and CDR2 FNYEAQ come from the germline V gene. The CDR3 is 14 residues long. V gave up 5 bases and J gave up 2 bases, with 9 bases separating them.

The chain employs TRBV18 and TRBJ1-4, with 9 positions matching TRBD1. The germline V gene has CDR1 KGHSH and CDR2 LQKENI. This CDR3 is 14 amino acids long. The V segment lost 2 bases and the J segment 7 bases; nucleotides outside the gene matches: 2. The CDR3 sequence is CASSPGTGSEKLFF. Here the CDR3 DNA reads TGTGCCAGCTCACCAGGGACAGGGTCTGAAAAACTGTTTTTT. Looking up the rest from reference TRBV18 and TRBJ1-4 gives the full variable domain: NAGVMQNPRHLVRRRGQEARLRCSPMKGHSHVYWYRQLPEEGLKFMVYLQKENIIDESGMPKERFSAEFPKEGPSILRIQQVVRGDSAAYFCASSPGTGSEKLFFGSGTQLSVL.

As concerns this clone: Additional DNA sequences in this sample encode the identical CDR3. This chain uses TRBV7-2 with TRBJ1-2; 9 bases agree with TRBD1. The CDR3 length is 13 residues. In germline, CDR1 is SGHTA, CDR2 FQGNSA. The trim removed 1 base at V and 7 bases at J, leaving 1 base unmatched. CDR3 region: CASSLDRGLGYTF. The CDR3 bases are TGTGCCAGCAGCTTAGACAGGGGGCTTGGCTACACCTTC.